A selection of T cell receptor beta chains follows, all from one sample in a study of T cells in Graves' hyperthyroidism and ophthalmopathy. Each CDR3 protein is one row after TCRdb ran MiXCR on the multiplex PCR reads. Of roughly 350,000 distinct CDR3 sequences in the sample, roughly 15% were seen once. Sequencing used blood. The receptor source for this set is a woman aged 30 to 39 with Graves' ophthalmopathy. Both conserved end residues are part of each CDR3. A D gene is named only where the DNA matches it firmly. Not all rows give a size; the values are once, few, many and, for expanded clones, a class.

>few|TRBV24-1|-|TRBJ2-1
TGTGCCACCAGTGATTACGGGCGAAGCTCCTACAATGAGCAGTTCTTC
CATSDYGRSSYNEQFF
>many|TRBV10-3|TRBD1|TRBJ2-1
TGTGCCATGGGGACAGGGGATTATGTAGGGCAGTTCTTC
CAMGTGDYVGQFF
>few|TRBV5-1|TRBD2|TRBJ2-2
TGCGCCAGCAGCTTGGGACTAGCGGGGGTCACCGGGGAGCTGTTTTTT
CASSLGLAGVTGELFF
>few|TRBV5-5|TRBD2|TRBJ2-2
TGTGCCAGCAGCTTGCGGAGTCTAGCGGGGGGTTTCGCCGGGGAGCTGTTTTTT
CASSLRSLAGGFAGELFF
>few|TRBV29-1|-|TRBJ1-1
TGCAGCGTTTTGGTGAGGATCACTGAAGCTTTCTTT
CSVLVRITEAFF
>once|TRBV2|-|TRBJ2-2
TGTGCCAGCAGTGAAGCGCGCGGGGAGTACACCGGGGAGCTGTTTTTT
CASSEARGEYTGELFF
>many|TRBV9|-|TRBJ1-1
TGTGCCAGCAGCGGCAAGGCTCGCGGAGACACTGAAGCTTTCTTT
CASSGKARGDTEAFF
>-|TRBV20-1|-|TRBJ2-6
TGCAGTGCTAGAGCCCCCCGAGGTACTGGGGCCAACGTCCTGACTTTC
CSARAPRGTGANVLTF
>many|TRBV27|-|TRBJ1-6
TGTGCCAGCAGTTTTCAGGGGCCGGATTCACCCCTCCACTTT
CASSFQGPDSPLHF
>many|TRBV7-2|-|TRBJ1-3
TGTGCCAGCAGCCCCGTGGGGGGGTCTGGGAACACCATATATTTT
CASSPVGGSGNTIYF
>-|TRBV6-1|TRBD2|TRBJ2-1
TGTGCCAGCAGTGGAGCGGGGGGGCGTAATGAGCAGTTCTTC
CASSGAGGRNEQFF
>many|TRBV6-1|TRBD2|TRBJ2-1
TGTGCCAGCAGTGAACTAGCGGGTTACTACAATGAGCAGTTCTTC
CASSELAGYYNEQFF
>-|TRBV20-1|TRBD2|TRBJ2-1
TGCAGCCCCGGGTGGCGGGGGGGCATCGGTAATGAGCAGTTCTTC
CSPGWRGGIGNEQFF
>many|TRBV20-1|TRBD1|TRBJ1-6
TGCAGTGCCAAATCAGGGGGGCCCTCCTATAATTCACCCCTCCACTTT
CSAKSGGPSYNSPLHF
>-|TRBV11-2|TRBD2|TRBJ2-5
TGTGCCAGCAGCTGGCTAGCGGGGGGGCAAGAGACCCAGTACTTC
CASSWLAGGQETQYF
>many|TRBV6-1|TRBD1|TRBJ2-3
TGTGCCAGCAGTTTAGGACAGGCCCTTTGGAGCACAGATACGCAGTATTTT
CASSLGQALWSTDTQYF
>many|TRBV20-1|TRBD2|TRBJ2-3
TGCAGTGCTAGTGGTTCGGCTAGCGGGGGGGATTACACAGATACGCAGTATTTT
CSASGSASGGDYTDTQYF
>many|TRBV7-9|-|TRBJ1-1
TGTGCCAGCAGCTCTGTATCCCGGTACGCTGAAGCTTTCTTT
CASSSVSRYAEAFF
>-|TRBV10-3|-|TRBJ2-1
TGTGCCATCAGTGAGACCGGGACACATGAGCAGTTCTTC
CAISETGTHEQFF
>many|TRBV6-1|TRBD2|TRBJ2-1
TGTGCCAGTAACATCGCTAGCGGGGGATACAATGAGCAGTTCTTC
CASNIASGGYNEQFF
>many|TRBV30|-|TRBJ2-2
TGTGCCTGGTCCTCCTTTCTCGGGGTCAACACCGGGGAGCTGTTTTTT
CAWSSFLGVNTGELFF
>-|TRBV5-1|TRBD1|TRBJ1-2
TGCGCCAGCAGTAAAGAACAGGGGGGAACCTATGGCTACACCTTC
CASSKEQGGTYGYTF
>few|TRBV14|-|TRBJ2-5
TGTGCCAGCAGCCGGGGGGGCTGGGAGACCCAGTACTTC
CASSRGGWETQYF
>many|TRBV11-3|-|TRBJ1-3
TGTGCCAGCAGCTTAGAGGGTCAAGCTGGAAACACCATATATTTT
CASSLEGQAGNTIYF
>-|TRBV5-6|-|TRBJ2-3
TGTGCCAGCAGCCCGGAGCCGCTGGGGGATACGCAGTATTTT
CASSPEPLGDTQYF
>many|TRBV29-1|-|TRBJ1-5
TGCAGCGTTTCCCGGGCGGAAGATCAGCCCCAGCATTTT
CSVSRAEDQPQHF